These T cell receptor beta chains were read from a single sample in a study of blood T cell repertoires in COVID-19. Libraries were prepared by immunoSEQ multiplex PCR; TCRdb keeps only in-frame clonotypes and omits some of them. The sample gives approximately 98,000 clones, approximately 85% of which show up once; 2.4% is in the top ten. The source material was peripheral blood. The receptors here all came from a human donor in a cohort sampled during active COVID-19. The CDR3 runs from the conserved cysteine through the conserved F or W. The D gene is left open where the match is weak. Not every row has a clone size; where given, it reads once, few, many or a size class.

TRBV19	TRBD2	-	TRBJ2-7	TGTGCCAGTAGTATGCTAGCGGGGGTCTACGAGCAGTACTTC	CASSMLAGVYEQYF
TRBV19	-	-	TRBJ1-1	TGTGCCAGTAGCCCTTTAAAGACAGGTCACGAAGCTTTCTTT	CASSPLKTGHEAFF
TRBV21-1	-	-	TRBJ1-5	TGTGCCAGCAGCTCCGAGGGAGGCAAACTTCCCTATGACAATCAGCCCCAGCATTTT	CASSSEGGKLPYDNQPQHF
TRBV27	TRBD2	few	TRBJ2-2	TGTGCCAGCAGGGCACGCGGGGGATATGGCACCGGGGAGCTGTTTTTT	CASRARGGYGTGELFF
TRBV7-9	TRBD1	-	TRBJ1-5	TGTGCCAGCAGCCCGGGACAGGATCAGCCCCAGCATTTT	CASSPGQDQPQHF
TRBV5-4	-	-	TRBJ1-2	TGTGCCAGCAGCTTGGTTGGGTTGAGGGGCTACACCTTC	CASSLVGLRGYTF
TRBV7-2	-	-	TRBJ1-6	TGTGCCAGCAGCCCACGGGGGGGTACGGTAGATTCACCCCTCCACTTT	CASSPRGGTVDSPLHF
TRBV11-2	-	-	TRBJ2-1	TGTGCCAGCAGCTTCTGGTCTAACTCCTACAATGAGCAGTTCTTC	CASSFWSNSYNEQFF
TRBV25-1	TRBD1	-	TRBJ2-7	TGTGCCAGCAGTGATTCGGGACAGGGGTTCACCTACGAGCAGTACTTC	CASSDSGQGFTYEQYF
TRBV1	-	-	TRBJ1-1	TGCACCAGCAGCCAAGAGATAGCCAAGAACACTGAAGCTTTCTTT	CTSSQEIAKNTEAFF
TRBV9	-	-	TRBJ2-1	TGTGCCAGCAGCGTAGATGGCGGGTACAATGAGCAGTTCTTC	CASSVDGGYNEQFF
TRBV13	TRBD2	few	TRBJ2-7	TGTGCCAGCAGCTTAATAGCGGGGGCCTCCTACGAGCAGTACTTC	CASSLIAGASYEQYF
TRBV2	-	-	TRBJ2-2	TGTGCCAGCAGTAGGAGGGAGGAGACCGGGGAGCTGTTTTTT	CASSRREETGELFF
TRBV5-6	TRBD1	-	TRBJ2-1	TGTGCCAGCAGCTTGGGAGGGACAGACAATGAGCAGTTCTTC	CASSLGGTDNEQFF
TRBV29-1	-	-	TRBJ1-2	TGCAGCGTCCCAAACAGTGTTAAGTATGGCTACACCTTC	CSVPNSVKYGYTF
TRBV5-6	-	-	TRBJ1-2	TGTGCCAGCAGCTCCGCGGGCGAGAGCTACACCTTC	CASSSAGESYTF
TRBV2	TRBD1	-	TRBJ1-3	TGTGCCAGCCATCGGGACAGGGGGTCTGGAAACACCATATATTTT	CASHRDRGSGNTIYF
TRBV2	TRBD1	-	TRBJ2-4	TGTGCCAGCACCCTGGACAGGGATGCGGTGCCAGCCAAAAACATTCAGTACTTC	CASTLDRDAVPAKNIQYF
TRBV6-5	-	once	TRBJ1-6	TGTGCCAGCATAGCGGGGCCTTTTGTCGGGCCACCCCTCCACTTT	CASIAGPFVGPPLHF
TRBV18	TRBD2	-	TRBJ2-7	TGTGCCAGCTCACAGGGACTAGCGGGAGCCGAGCAGTACTTC	CASSQGLAGAEQYF
TRBV11-3	-	few	TRBJ2-1	TGTGCCAGCAGCTTAGACCCCCTAGGAGGCTCCTACAATGAGCAGTTCTTC	CASSLDPLGGSYNEQFF
TRBV12-3/TRBV12-4	TRBD1	-	TRBJ1-1	TGTGCCAGCAGTTTACAGGGGGACACTGAAGCTTTCTTT	CASSLQGDTEAFF
TRBV30	TRBD1	-	TRBJ2-1	TGTGCCTGGAGTGTACACGGGACAGGCTACAATGAGCAGTTCTTC	CAWSVHGTGYNEQFF
TRBV2	-	-	TRBJ1-3	TGTGCCAGCAGTGGGGGGCCTGGAAACACCATATATTTT	CASSGGPGNTIYF
TRBV4-2	TRBD2	-	TRBJ2-7	TGTGCCAGCAGCCAAGATTTGGGGAGGGACGACGTCGAGCAGTACTTC	CASSQDLGRDDVEQYF
TRBV11-1	-	-	TRBJ2-3	TGTGCCAGCAGCTTAGGCGGGAATGGTGTCACAGATACGCAGTATTTT	CASSLGGNGVTDTQYF
TRBV29-1	-	few	TRBJ1-1	TGCAGCGTCCAGGGGACTGAAGCTTTCTTT	CSVQGTEAFF
TRBV19	-	-	TRBJ1-2	TGTGCCAGTAGTAGACGAAATGGGCGAGAAAACTATGGCTACACCTTC	CASSRRNGRENYGYTF
TRBV27	-	-	TRBJ1-4	TGTGCCAGCAGTAACCAGGGGTGGGCTAATGAAAAACTGTTTTTT	CASSNQGWANEKLFF
TRBV5-1	TRBD1	-	TRBJ2-7	TGCGCCAGCAGCTGGACGGGACAGTCCTACGAGCAGTACTTC	CASSWTGQSYEQYF
TRBV29-1	-	-	TRBJ2-7	TGCAGCGCTTTGGGGGAGGCCTGGGACTCCTACGAGCAGTACTTC	CSALGEAWDSYEQYF
TRBV6-5	-	-	TRBJ1-1	TGTGCCAGCAGTTTTGCTATGAACACTGAAGCTTTCTTT	CASSFAMNTEAFF